The 18 T cell receptor beta chains presented below share a single source sample, sequenced in a study of T cell responses to AZD1222 COVID-19 vaccine (dated by TCRdb to about 2021). The protocol used for the library was the immunoSEQ multiplex PCR assay. In its TCRdb copy, this immuneACCESS table keeps in-frame sequences only and misses some clones. Where compared with another copy, unresolved V genes explain less than half of these, and the others have no known cause. For this sample the table gives some 150,000 clones, of which about 90% were detected only once. Of the sample, 4.4% falls within the top ten clones. The time point label of this sample denotes: baseline before first vaccination. The meaning of the sample's treatment or condition label: meningococcal conjugate vaccine given as trial control. The input for sequencing was peripheral blood, taken on day 0 of MenACWY control vaccination. The receptors originated from an adult in good health.

J is TRBJ2-3 and V is TRBV27, with D unresolved. CDR3 length: 15 residues. Trimming left V 3 bases short and J 3 bases short, with 13 bases between. Germline V CDR1 and CDR2: MNHEY, SMNVEV (reference sequence). The DNA for the CDR3 is TGTGCCAGCAGTTTCTGGCAGGTCACTACAGATACGCAGTATTTT. Amino acids: CASSFWQVTTDTQYF.

The rearrangement joins TRBV9 to TRBJ2-2; 12 bases fit TRBD1. CDR1 and CDR2 from the germline V gene are SGDLS and YYNGEE. CDR3 length equals 18 residues. V dropped 0 bases and J dropped 2; count of bases not matched to a gene: 5. CDR3 nucleotides: TGTGCCAGCAGCGTAGTTGGGACAGGGGGCCCCAACACCGGGGAGCTGTTTTTT. Amino acids: CASSVVGTGGPNTGELFF.

Only one count was recorded for this clone. This chain's CDR3 is CASSPSPGRPSYEQYF. For the CDR3, the DNA is TGTGCCAGCAGCCCTAGTCCCGGGAGGCCATCCTACGAGCAGTACTTC. This chain links TRBV3-1 (or the pseudogene TRBV3-2) with TRBJ2-7, with 7 bases matching TRBD2. The CDR3 spans 16 residues. Trimming removed 4 bases from V and 1 base from J; junction bases left unmatched: 10. Germline-derived CDR1 and CDR2 are LGHDT and YNNKEL (reference sequence).

The chain carries TRBV7-3 and TRBJ2-1, with D perhaps TRBD2 (6 bases). CDR3 size: 16 residues. Germline lookup yields CDR1 SGHTA and CDR2 FQGTGA. With 5 bases removed from V and 4 bases from J, the gap between germline ends came to 18 bases. The CDR3 region is CASSLQIAAGYNEQFF. The CDR3 bases are TGTGCCAGCAGCCTCCAAATAGCGGCAGGTTACAATGAGCAGTTCTTC.

The chain uses TRBV30 and TRBJ1-5; TRBD1 aligns across 8 bases. Germline values: CDR1 GTSNPN, CDR2 SVGIG (reference sequence). With V trimmed by 4 bases and J by 6 bases, 8 bases remained unmatched. The CDR3 runs 14 residues. In DNA, the CDR3 is TGTGCCTGGACGGCAGGGGGCGCGGGTCAGCCCCAGCATTTT. Translating gives CAWTAGGAGQPQHF.

The chain carries TRBV5-1 and TRBJ2-3; no firm D call. The V and J ends lost 5 bases and 0 bases respectively, with 10 bases between them. The V gene's germline CDR1 is SGHRS and CDR2 YFSETQ. The length of the CDR3 is 14 residues. The chain's CDR3 is CASREGSSTDTQYF. The CDR3 DNA reads as TGCGCCAGCAGAGAAGGATCTAGCACAGATACGCAGTATTTT.

The V gene is TRBV5-1, the J gene TRBJ1-3; D unresolved. CDR3 length: 15 residues. Between the trimmed V and J ends, which lost 4 bases and 0 bases, there was a span of 11 bases. Germline CDR1 SGHRS, CDR2 YFSETQ. CDR3 region: CASSRADTSGNTIYF. The CDR3, as DNA: TGCGCCAGCAGCAGGGCAGATACCTCTGGAAACACCATATATTTT.

The genes are TRBV11-3 and TRBJ2-1; a possible D gene is TRBD2 (5 bases). The CDR3 contains 15 residues. The germline gives CDR1 SGHNT, CDR2 YENEEA. Deletions cut 4 bases from V and 6 bases from J, with 16 bases between. For the CDR3, the DNA is TGTGCCAGCAGCTCCCTAGGCGGGCGAATCAATGAGCAGTTCTTC. Amino acid sequence: CASSSLGGRINEQFF.

The rearrangement links TRBV5-4 to TRBJ2-3, with D unresolved. The V gene's germline CDR1 is SGHNT and CDR2 YYREEE (reference sequence). Trimming removed 2 bases from V and 0 bases from J, with 13 bases in between. The CDR3 length is 16 residues. The CDR3 region has the DNA TGTGCCAGCAGCTTAGCCATAACGCGAAGCACAGATACGCAGTATTTT. Protein sequence: CASSLAITRSTDTQYF. The variable domain in full, completed from reference TRBV5-4 and TRBJ2-3, reads ETGVTQSPTHLIKTRGQQVTLRCSSQSGHNTVSWYQQALGQGPQFIFQYYREEENGRGNFPPRFSGLQFPNYSSELNVNALELDDSALYLCASSLAITRSTDTQYFGPGTRLTVL.

This sequence joins TRBV2 and TRBJ1-5; 7 nucleotides line up with TRBD1. The CDR3 extends over 16 amino acids. V dropped 1 base and J dropped 7; count of bases not matched to a gene: 10. Per germline, CDR1 SNHLY and CDR2 FYNNEI. The CDR3 sequence: CASSEEKGQPGQPQHF. The CDR3 region has the DNA TGTGCCAGCAGTGAAGAAAAGGGACAGCCAGGGCAGCCCCAGCATTTT.

V gene TRBV19 combines with J gene TRBJ1-2, with 7 bases fitting TRBD1. V lost 1 base and J lost 1; bases outside the gene matches: 9. CDR1 is LNHDA and CDR2 is SQIVND in the germline V gene (reference sequence). The CDR3 contains 17 residues. In nucleotides, the CDR3 is TGTGCCAGTAGTATAGTGGAGGGACAGCGCCTTAACTATGGCTACACCTTC. Its translation is CASSIVEGQRLNYGYTF.

The chain carries TRBV7-3 and TRBJ1-2, with no clear D. Trimming shortened V by 5 bases and J by 0 bases, and 13 bases separated the two germline ends. The CDR3 is 15 amino acids. Germline V gives CDR1 SGHTA, CDR2 FQGTGA. CDR3 residues: CASSPSARTNYGYTF. The CDR3 region has the DNA TGTGCCAGCAGCCCATCGGCTCGGACTAACTATGGCTACACCTTC.

The chain is built from TRBV2 and TRBJ1-1; D unresolved. Deletions cut 4 bases from V and 10 bases from J, with 13 bases between. The CDR3 contains 12 residues. The germline gives CDR1 SNHLY, CDR2 FYNNEI. CDR3 residues: CASSGDINRAFF. CDR3 DNA: TGTGCCAGCAGTGGAGACATTAACCGAGCTTTCTTT.

The table lists this clone with a count of one. The J gene is TRBJ1-2, the V gene TRBV28, with D tentatively TRBD1 (5 bases). The germline CDR1 and CDR2 sequences are MDHEN and SYDVKM. The V and J ends lost 4 bases and 6 bases respectively, with 15 bases between them. The CDR3 is made up of 14 amino acids. The CDR3 here is CASSSPGEKHGYTF. The CDR3 DNA reads TGTGCCAGCAGTTCCCCGGGGGAGAAGCATGGCTACACCTTC.

The gene calls are TRBV24-1 and TRBJ1-2; D unresolved. Trimming took 4 bases from V and 4 from J, leaving 9 bases between them. The germline V gene encodes CDR1 KGHDR and CDR2 SFDVKD. The CDR3 covers 13 residues. The CDR3 nucleotides are TGTGCCACCAGTGACCCCAACAGCTATGGCTACACCTTC. Translation: CATSDPNSYGYTF.

V and J are TRBV27 and TRBJ2-5; TRBD1 might be the D (6 bases). Trimming stripped 5 bases from V and 1 base from J, with 11 bases between. Germline values: CDR1 MNHEY, CDR2 SMNVEV (reference sequence). The CDR3 is 14 amino acids. The CDR3 protein is CASSTGGGQETQYF. The CDR3 region has the DNA TGTGCCAGCAGTACTGGGGGCGGCCAAGAGACCCAGTACTTC.

The J gene is TRBJ2-7, the V gene TRBV12-3 or TRBV12-4; possible D gene TRBD2, 7 bases. This CDR3 spans 12 amino acids. Trimming took 4 bases from V and 6 from J, leaving 10 bases between them. Written as DNA, the CDR3 is TGTGCCAGCAGTTACGGGGGGCTCGAGCAGTACTTC. As protein: CASSYGGLEQYF.

This chain connects TRBV11-3 to TRBJ2-2; 7 bases align to TRBD2. The junction had 4 bases not matched to a gene; V was cut back by 5 bases and J by 7 bases. The length of the CDR3 is 13 residues. Germline V lookup: CDR1 SGHNT, CDR2 YENEEA. The CDR3 DNA reads as TGTGCCAGCAGCGGGAGGGGAGACGGGGAGCTGTTTTTT. Translated, it gives CASSGRGDGELFF.